Below are 13 T cell receptor beta chains sequenced from a single sample in a study of T cell repertoires in cytomegalovirus infection. Each CDR3 protein is one row after TCRdb ran MiXCR on the reads. The sample consists of about 700,000 distinct CDR3 sequences, around 35% of them appearing once. These receptors' targets are unknown. Sequenced here: cultured PBMCs, sampled from culture after CMV antigen stimulation. The receptors stem from a human donor in good health (CMV status not recorded). Some clones in this sample may be carry-over from other donors' samples.

This clonotype was counted at least ten times. The rearrangement links TRBV7-2 to TRBJ1-3; D gene unclear. The CDR3 runs to 14 residues. The germline V and J ends were trimmed by 5 bases and 0 bases, with 8 bases remaining between them. Germline V gene lookup returns CDR1 SGHTA and CDR2 FQGNSA. CDR3 amino acids: CASSPQPSGNTIYF. The CDR3 nucleotides read TGTGCCAGCAGCCCACAGCCCTCTGGAAACACCATATATTTT.

The V and J genes are TRBV19 and TRBJ2-2; TRBD1 is a possible D gene (5 bases). In germline, CDR1 is LNHDA, CDR2 SQIVND (reference sequence). The CDR3 is 15 amino acids. With 1 base removed from V and 7 bases from J, the gap between germline ends came to 13 bases. In nucleotides, the CDR3 is TGTGCCAGTAGTATAGGCAGGGTAATGAACGGGGAGCTGTTTTTT. Encoded protein: CASSIGRVMNGELFF.

The V call is TRBV19, the J call TRBJ1-1; D gene unclear. The CDR3 is 14 amino acids. Trimming shortened V by 6 bases and J by 6 bases, and 17 bases separated the two germline ends. CDR1 is LNHDA and CDR2 is SQIVND in the germline V gene (reference sequence). CDR3 residues: CASSVSGLLPEAFF. The DNA of the CDR3 is TGTGCCAGTAGCGTATCTGGGCTCCTACCTGAAGCTTTCTTT.

The chain employs TRBV6-6 and TRBJ2-2; tentative D call: TRBD2 (5 bases). V was pared by 2 bases and J by 1 base, with 8 bases between. CDR3 size: 15 residues. CDR1 is MNHNY, CDR2 SVGAGI, per germline (reference sequence). The CDR3 here is CASSYTSGNTGELFF. For the CDR3, the DNA is TGTGCCAGCAGTTACACCAGCGGGAACACCGGGGAGCTGTTTTTT.

The rearrangement links TRBV11-2 to TRBJ1-4, with unresolved D. Trimming shortened V by 5 bases and J by 10 bases, and 17 bases separated the two germline ends. Germline values: CDR1 SGHAT, CDR2 FQNNGV. The CDR3 covers 14 residues. The DNA for the CDR3 is TGTGCCAGCAGCACCCACCTCAGTGGCGGAAAACTGTTTTTT. Amino acids: CASSTHLSGGKLFF.

The CDR3 region has the DNA TGTGCCAGCAGTGGGGGCGACTATGGCTACACCTTC. Its protein is CASSGGDYGYTF. The chain couples TRBV12-3 or TRBV12-4 to TRBJ1-2; D is perhaps TRBD1 (6 bases). The CDR3 is 12 residues long. Deletions cut 5 bases from V and 3 bases from J, with 7 bases between.

J is TRBJ1-2 and V is TRBV7-2; no reliable D call. CDR1 is SGHTA, CDR2 FQGNSA, per germline. The ends were cut back, 1 base at V and 4 bases at J, with 10 bases in the middle. The CDR3 runs to 14 residues. In DNA, the CDR3 is TGTGCCAGCAGCTTAGGACGGCCGGGCTATGGCTACACCTTC. Translation gives CASSLGRPGYGYTF.

The chain is built from TRBV7-9 and TRBJ1-6; D call uncertain. The CDR3 extends over 14 amino acids. The germline V and J ends were trimmed by 2 bases and 8 bases, with 10 bases remaining between them. Looked up from germline, CDR1 is SEHNR and CDR2 is FQNEAQ (reference sequence). CDR3 amino acids: CASSLKVSDSPLHF. The CDR3 bases are TGTGCCAGCAGCTTAAAGGTGTCCGATTCACCCCTCCACTTT.

The chain uses TRBV3-1 and TRBJ2-1; 10 bases map to TRBD2. With 4 bases clipped from V and 3 bases from J, the junction kept 6 bases outside the gene matches. CDR1 and CDR2 (germline): LGHDT, YNNKEL (reference sequence). The CDR3 length is 16 residues. The CDR3 coding sequence is TGTGCCAGCAGCCCTCCGGGACTAGCGAACTACAATGAGCAGTTCTTC. Its translation is CASSPPGLANYNEQFF.

The J gene is TRBJ1-4, the V gene TRBV5-6; D is undetermined. CDR1 and CDR2 from the germline V gene are SGHDT and YYEEEE. CDR3 size: 15 residues. Trimming removed 5 bases from V and 10 bases from J, with 21 bases in between. The CDR3 region has the DNA TGTGCCAGCAGTTCGCTGAGAGATGGTTCTGGAAAACTGTTTTTT. Translation: CASSSLRDGSGKLFF.

In its sample, this clonotype was seen a few times. The CDR3 DNA reads TGCAGTGCTCCATCGATTCTAGCGGGATACTCCTACGAGCAGTACTTC. This codes for CSAPSILAGYSYEQYF. The gene calls are TRBV20-1 and TRBJ2-7; TRBD2 matches 9 bases. The CDR3 length is 16 residues. V lost 5 bases to trimming and J lost 0 bases; unmatched junction nucleotides: 11. Germline CDR1 and CDR2: DFQATT and SNEGSKA (reference sequence).

This chain uses TRBV7-9 with TRBJ2-1, with D perhaps matching TRBD1 or TRBD2 (5 bases each). Trimming removed 1 base from V and 10 bases from J, with 20 bases in between. The germline gives CDR1 SEHNR, CDR2 FQNEAQ (reference sequence). The CDR3 has 16 residues. The CDR3 is CASSLEGTLPTGEQFF. As DNA, the CDR3 is TGTGCCAGCAGCTTAGAAGGGACCCTCCCCACAGGCGAGCAGTTCTTC.

At least ten counts were recorded for this clonotype. The chain recombines TRBV7-2 with TRBJ2-5, with 8 nucleotides matching TRBD2. Germline CDR1 and CDR2: SGHTA and FQGNSA. This CDR3 has 16 residues. With 0 bases clipped from V and 1 base from J, the junction kept 4 bases outside the gene matches. Written as DNA, the CDR3 is TGTGCCAGCAGCTTAGCTAGCGGGGAAACCCAAGAGACCCAGTACTTC. Amino acid sequence: CASSLASGETQETQYF.